The 28 T cell receptor beta chains below all came from one sample that was sequenced in a study of control samples from healthy donors and cancer patients. This table comes from immunoSEQ multiplex PCR, and its TCRdb copy is limited to in-frame clones, with some not included. The data contain 70,000 to 100,000 clones, roughly 91% of them seen just once; the ten biggest clones take up approximately 7.6%. The sequenced sample was blood. These receptors were collected from a woman aged 55 to 70 in good health.

This chain uses TRBV7-2 with TRBJ2-6, with D unresolved. CDR3 length equals 17 residues. Germline V lookup: CDR1 SGHTA, CDR2 FQGNSA. Trimming shortened V by 5 bases and J by 0 bases, and 14 bases separated the two germline ends. The CDR3 bases are TGTGCCAGCAGCGAACAAAGGACCAGCTCTGGGGCCAACGTCCTGACTTTC. This codes for CASSEQRTSSGANVLTF.

This rearrangement joins TRBV24-1 to TRBJ2-2; D perhaps matches TRBD1 (5 bases). This CDR3 contains 15 residues. Trimming removed 9 bases at V and 1 base at J, with 14 bases between. Germline CDR1 and CDR2: KGHDR and SFDVKD. CDR3 bases: TGTGCCACCCGGAAGGACAACAAGAACACCGGGGAGCTGTTTTTT. Protein: CATRKDNKNTGELFF.

V is TRBV2 and J is TRBJ1-3; 7 nucleotides line up with TRBD1. V dropped 6 bases and J dropped 0; count of bases not matched to a gene: 5. The CDR3 has 15 amino acids. From germline, CDR1 is SNHLY and CDR2 FYNNEI. The CDR3 region has the DNA TGTGCCAGCAGGGGACAGACAAACTCTGGAAACACCATATATTTT. This encodes CASRGQTNSGNTIYF.

The V gene is TRBV11-2, the J gene TRBJ1-4; the D gene is possibly TRBD1 (6 bases). Germline loops: CDR1 SGHAT, CDR2 FQNNGV. Trimming removed 2 bases at V and 10 bases at J, with 20 bases between. This CDR3 has 16 amino acids. For the CDR3, the DNA is TGTGCCAGCAGCTTAAGCCGGACTCGGGGAGGGGGAAAACTGTTTTTT. It translates to CASSLSRTRGGGKLFF.

This chain connects TRBV2 to TRBJ1-5; 9 bases map to TRBD1. The CDR3 contains 16 residues. Losses at the gene ends were 6 bases for V and 4 bases for J; bases not matched to a gene: 10. Germline V lookup: CDR1 SNHLY, CDR2 FYNNEI. The CDR3 sequence: CASRIMDRGWNQPQHF. CDR3 nucleotides: TGTGCCAGCAGGATTATGGACAGGGGCTGGAATCAGCCCCAGCATTTT.

The V call is TRBV11-2, the J call TRBJ1-2; weak D call: TRBD1 (6 bases). Germline assignment: CDR1 SGHAT and CDR2 FQNNGV. Trimming pared 6 bases from V and 0 bases from J, leaving 17 bases between. This CDR3 region has 16 residues. The CDR3 nucleotides read TGTGCCAGCAGTATGTGGGGGCGCCGGGCTAACTATGGCTACACCTTC. Its protein is CASSMWGRRANYGYTF.

The V gene is TRBV4-1, the J gene TRBJ1-2; D is uncertain. The CDR3 runs to 16 residues. CDR1 is MGHRA and CDR2 is YSYEKL in the germline V gene. The V end was cut by 4 bases, the J end by 0 bases, with 15 bases between. For the CDR3, the DNA is TGCGCCAGCAGCCCCAACGTGGCCAGATCTAACTATGGCTACACCTTC. Protein product: CASSPNVARSNYGYTF.

V is TRBV5-6 and J is TRBJ2-5, with 10 bases fitting TRBD1. This CDR3 region has 16 residues. Germline values: CDR1 SGHDT, CDR2 YYEEEE. V trimming: 4 bases; J trimming: 3 bases; junction bases outside the gene matches: 9. CDR3 sequence reads: CASSNRPGQGKETQYF. The DNA for the CDR3 is TGTGCCAGCAGCAATAGACCGGGACAGGGGAAAGAGACCCAGTACTTC.

The chain uses TRBV28 and TRBJ1-2; a possible D gene is TRBD1 (6 bases). Between the trimmed V and J ends, which lost 3 bases and 5 bases, there was a span of 16 bases. This CDR3 region has 15 residues. The germline V gene has CDR1 MDHEN and CDR2 SYDVKM. In nucleotides, the CDR3 is TGTGCCAGCAGTTTTGCAGGGGATTCAGGGTATGGCTACACCTTC. This gives the protein CASSFAGDSGYGYTF.

V usage is TRBV5-1 and J usage is TRBJ2-5; no clear D. From germline, CDR1 is SGHRS and CDR2 YFSETQ. There are 12 residues in the CDR3. Trimming pared 0 bases from V and 5 bases from J, leaving 5 bases between. The CDR3 region is CASSLAEETQYF. CDR3 DNA: TGCGCCAGCAGCTTGGCCGAGGAGACCCAGTACTTC.

V usage is TRBV5-4 and J usage is TRBJ1-4; D may be TRBD1 (6 bases). The CDR3 is 17 residues long. Trimming took off 3 bases at V and 2 bases at J, with 17 bases between the two ends. CDR1 and CDR2 from the germline V gene are SGHNT and YYREEE (reference sequence). CDR3 nucleotides: TGTGCCAGCAGCTCCGGGACACAGGGCCAGACTAATGAAAAACTGTTTTTT. It codes for CASSSGTQGQTNEKLFF.

The CDR3, as DNA: TGTGCCAGCAGCGTAGTTGCGGTCTACAATGAGCAGTTCTTC. It codes for CASSVVAVYNEQFF. The rearrangement joins TRBV9 to TRBJ2-1; D is unclear. There are 14 residues in the CDR3. CDR1 and CDR2 from the germline V gene are SGDLS and YYNGEE. Between the trimmed V and J ends, which lost 0 bases and 3 bases, there was a span of 7 bases. Variable domain in full (rest from reference TRBV9 and TRBJ2-1): DSGVTQTPKHLITATGQRVTLRCSPRSGDLSVYWYQQSLDQGLQFLIQYYNGEERAKGNILERFSAQQFPDLHSELNLSSLELGDSALYFCASSVVAVYNEQFFGPGTRLTVL.

With regard to this clone: At one end, the junction sequence differs from germline, possibly due to a read error. This chain links TRBV9 with TRBJ1-6; D ambiguous. Germline CDR1 and CDR2: SGDLS and YYNGEE. CDR3 length: 13 amino acids. The CDR3 DNA reads TGTGCCAGCAGCGAGGCCTACAATTCACCCCTCCACTTT. Protein product: CASSEAYNSPLHF.

This chain connects TRBV5-1 to TRBJ2-5; 9 bases agree with TRBD1. Germline V gene sequence: CDR1 SGHRS, CDR2 YFSETQ. After removal of 5 bases from V and 5 bases from J, the junction contained 4 bases not matched to a gene. The CDR3 is 13 residues long. In nucleotides, the CDR3 is TGCGCCAGCAGTCGCGACAGGGGGGAGACCCAGTACTTC. Translating gives CASSRDRGETQYF.

This clone was seen once. This chain uses TRBV18 with TRBJ2-5; possible D gene TRBD2, 5 bases. The ends were cut back, 3 bases at V and 5 bases at J, with 19 bases in the middle. Germline values: CDR1 KGHSH, CDR2 LQKENI. The CDR3 totals 16 residues. Here the CDR3 reads CASSPLASGYVETQYF. The CDR3 bases are TGTGCCAGCTCACCCCTGGCTTCGGGATATGTGGAGACCCAGTACTTC.

The chain links TRBV5-6 to TRBJ2-7; D unresolved. The V gene's germline CDR1 is SGHDT and CDR2 YYEEEE. The CDR3 consists of 13 residues. V was shortened by 0 bases and J by 3 bases, with 7 bases between the two germline ends. The CDR3 DNA reads as TGTGCCAGCAGCTTGGGATCCGGCTACGAGCAGTACTTC. The encoded protein is CASSLGSGYEQYF.

V gene TRBV28 combines with J gene TRBJ1-6; no definite D call. CDR1 and CDR2 (germline): MDHEN, SYDVKM. V was cut by 4 bases and J by 1 base, with 5 bases left in between. The CDR3 loop spans 14 amino acids. The CDR3 sequence is CASSWRSYNSPLHF. As DNA, the CDR3 is TGTGCCAGCAGTTGGAGGTCCTATAATTCACCCCTCCACTTT.

The chain links TRBV3-1 (or the pseudogene TRBV3-2) to TRBJ1-4; no definite D call. Germline V gene sequence: CDR1 LGHDT, CDR2 YNNKEL (reference sequence). This CDR3 contains 13 residues. V lost 0 bases and J lost 4, with 3 bases in between. CDR3: CASSQDYNEKLFF. The CDR3 nucleotides are TGTGCCAGCAGCCAAGATTATAATGAAAAACTGTTTTTT.

This clone has only one observation. The chain is built from TRBV29-1 and TRBJ2-3; D gene unclear. This CDR3 spans 16 amino acids. V lost 4 bases and J 0 bases, leaving 17 bases between the germline ends. Germline CDR1 and CDR2: SQVTM and ANQGSEA. The CDR3 region has the DNA TGCAGCGTTGGGCACGCCGGGTTTACTAGCACAGATACGCAGTATTTT. Its protein product is CSVGHAGFTSTDTQYF.

V usage is TRBV28 and J usage is TRBJ2-1; 7 bases fit TRBD1. Germline V CDR1 and CDR2: MDHEN, SYDVKM. The CDR3 has 18 residues. Germline trimming cut 5 bases from V and 6 bases from J; bases unmatched to any gene: 19. The CDR3 spells CASSNRGIIPQRGNEQFF. In DNA form, the CDR3 reads TGTGCCAGCAGTAACAGGGGCATAATACCTCAACGGGGCAATGAGCAGTTCTTC.

This clone was recorded a few times. The chain employs TRBV7-2 and TRBJ2-5; D is undetermined. Trimming left V 1 base short and J 5 bases short, with 5 bases between. Germline V gene data show CDR1 as SGHTA and CDR2 as FQGNSA. This CDR3 is built from 12 residues. Written as DNA, the CDR3 is TGTGCCAGCAGCTTAGGGACCGAGACCCAGTACTTC. This codes for CASSLGTETQYF.

This chain links TRBV19 with TRBJ1-6; D is undetermined. Germline lookup yields CDR1 LNHDA and CDR2 SQIVND (reference sequence). The CDR3 has 13 residues. Trimming took off 3 bases at V and 8 bases at J, with 8 bases between the two ends. CDR3 region: CASSMRGYSPLHF. For the CDR3, the DNA is TGTGCCAGTAGTATGCGAGGGTATTCACCCCTCCACTTT.

The J gene is TRBJ2-7, the V gene TRBV29-1; D may be TRBD1 (6 bases). Trimming took 6 bases from V and 4 from J, leaving 19 bases between them. Germline V gene data show CDR1 as SQVTM and CDR2 as ANQGSEA. This CDR3 spans 14 amino acids. In DNA form, the CDR3 reads TGCAGCGTCTCAGATTCCGGGACATTGTACGAGCAGTACTTC. It codes for CSVSDSGTLYEQYF.

The rearrangement links TRBV29-1 to TRBJ1-5, with D perhaps TRBD1 (5 bases). CDR1 and CDR2 from the germline V gene are SQVTM and ANQGSEA. Trimming shortened V by 8 bases and J by 2 bases, and 13 bases separated the two germline ends. The CDR3 runs 13 residues. CDR3 residues: CSISGGGNQPQHF. CDR3 in DNA: TGCAGCATATCAGGAGGGGGCAATCAGCCCCAGCATTTT.

The V and J genes are TRBV20-1 and TRBJ1-1; TRBD1 matches at 8 bases. This CDR3 is built from 19 residues. V lost 3 bases to trimming and J lost 1 base; unmatched junction nucleotides: 19. CDR1 is DFQATT, CDR2 SNEGSKA, per germline (reference sequence). DNA for the CDR3: TGCAGTGCTAGTTCCGTTGGGACAGGACAACCCGGTCGGAACACTGAAGCTTTCTTT. Protein product: CSASSVGTGQPGRNTEAFF.

The genes are TRBV28 and TRBJ1-5, with D perhaps matching TRBD1 (5 bases). The CDR3 is 18 residues long. Germline V CDR1 and CDR2: MDHEN, SYDVKM. V was shortened by 5 bases and J by 0 bases, with 20 bases between the two germline ends. Here the CDR3 reads CASSLPGTFSLSNQPQHF. CDR3 sequence (DNA): TGTGCCAGCAGTCTACCCGGGACGTTCTCTCTTAGCAATCAGCCCCAGCATTTT.

The V call is TRBV24-1, the J call TRBJ2-1; TRBD2 matches at 7 bases. The CDR3 totals 12 residues. The V gene end was trimmed by 4 bases and the J gene end by 7 bases; junction bases not matched to a gene: 0. Per the germline V gene, CDR1 is KGHDR and CDR2 is SFDVKD. CDR3 in DNA: TGTGCCACCAGTGACGGGGGGAATGAGCAGTTCTTC. Translated, it gives CATSDGGNEQFF.

The chain recombines TRBV9 with TRBJ2-5; TRBD2 aligns across 11 bases. This CDR3 is built from 17 residues. CDR1 SGDLS and CDR2 YYNGEE come from the germline V gene. After removal of 3 bases from V and 5 bases from J, the junction contained 12 bases not matched to a gene. The CDR3 DNA follows: TGTGCCAGCAGCGACGGCTTTAGCGGGGGGGCCTCGGAGACCCAGTACTTC. The encoded protein is CASSDGFSGGASETQYF.